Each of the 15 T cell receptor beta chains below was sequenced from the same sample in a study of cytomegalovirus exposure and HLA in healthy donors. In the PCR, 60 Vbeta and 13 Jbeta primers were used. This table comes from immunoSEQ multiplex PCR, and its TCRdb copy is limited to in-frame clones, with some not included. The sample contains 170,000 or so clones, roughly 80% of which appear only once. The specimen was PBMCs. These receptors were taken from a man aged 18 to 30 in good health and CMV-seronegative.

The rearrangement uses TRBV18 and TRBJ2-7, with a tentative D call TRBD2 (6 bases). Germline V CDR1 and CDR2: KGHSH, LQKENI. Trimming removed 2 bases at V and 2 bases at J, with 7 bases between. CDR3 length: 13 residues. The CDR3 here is CASSPTGAYEQYF. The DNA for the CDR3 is TGTGCCAGCTCACCAACGGGGGCCTACGAGCAGTACTTC.

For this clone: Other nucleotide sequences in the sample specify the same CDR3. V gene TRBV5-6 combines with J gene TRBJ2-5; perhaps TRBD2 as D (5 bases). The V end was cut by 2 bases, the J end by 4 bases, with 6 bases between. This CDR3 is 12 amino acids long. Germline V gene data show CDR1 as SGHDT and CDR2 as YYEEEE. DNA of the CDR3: TGTGCCAGCAGCTTTAGCGTAGAGACCCAGTACTTC. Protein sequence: CASSFSVETQYF.

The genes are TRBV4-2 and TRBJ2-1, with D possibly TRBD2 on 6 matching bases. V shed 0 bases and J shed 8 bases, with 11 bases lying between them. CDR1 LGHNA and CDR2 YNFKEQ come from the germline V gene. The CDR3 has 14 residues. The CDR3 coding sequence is TGTGCCAGCAGCCAAGATTCGGGAGTTGATGAGCAGTTCTTC. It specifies CASSQDSGVDEQFF.

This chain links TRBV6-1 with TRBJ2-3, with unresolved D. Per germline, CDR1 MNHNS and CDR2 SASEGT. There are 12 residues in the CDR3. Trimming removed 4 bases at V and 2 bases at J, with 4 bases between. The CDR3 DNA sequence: TGTGCCAGCAGTGTTCACACAGATACGCAGTATTTT. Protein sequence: CASSVHTDTQYF.

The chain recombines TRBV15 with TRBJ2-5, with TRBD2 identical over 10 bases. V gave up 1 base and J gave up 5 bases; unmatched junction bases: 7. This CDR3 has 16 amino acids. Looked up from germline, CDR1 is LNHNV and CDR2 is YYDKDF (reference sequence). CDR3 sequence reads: CATSRGLAGARETQYF. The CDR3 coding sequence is TGTGCCACCAGCAGAGGGCTAGCGGGAGCGAGGGAGACCCAGTACTTC.

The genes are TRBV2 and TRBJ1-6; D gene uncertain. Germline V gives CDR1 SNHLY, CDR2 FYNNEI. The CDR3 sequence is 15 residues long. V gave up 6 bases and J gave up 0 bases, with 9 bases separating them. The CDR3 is CASRSGSSYNSPLHF. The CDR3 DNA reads TGTGCCAGCAGAAGCGGGAGCTCCTATAATTCACCCCTCCACTTT.

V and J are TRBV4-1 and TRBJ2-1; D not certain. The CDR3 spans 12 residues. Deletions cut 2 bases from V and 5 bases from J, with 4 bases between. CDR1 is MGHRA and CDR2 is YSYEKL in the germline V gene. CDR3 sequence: CASSQLDNEQFF. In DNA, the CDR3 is TGCGCCAGCAGCCAACTAGACAATGAGCAGTTCTTC.

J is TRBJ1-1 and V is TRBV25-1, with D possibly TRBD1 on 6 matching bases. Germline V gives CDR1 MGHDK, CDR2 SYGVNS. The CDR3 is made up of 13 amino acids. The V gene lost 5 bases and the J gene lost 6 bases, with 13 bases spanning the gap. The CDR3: CASSLQGLAEAFF. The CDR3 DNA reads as TGTGCCAGCAGTTTACAGGGTTTGGCTGAAGCTTTCTTT.

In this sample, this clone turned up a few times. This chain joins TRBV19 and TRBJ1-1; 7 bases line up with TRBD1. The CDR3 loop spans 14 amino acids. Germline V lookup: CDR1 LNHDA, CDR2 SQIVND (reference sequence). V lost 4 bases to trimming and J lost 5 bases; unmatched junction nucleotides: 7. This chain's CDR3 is CASSTRTGGTEAFF. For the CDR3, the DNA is TGTGCCAGTAGTACCCGGACAGGCGGGACTGAAGCTTTCTTT.

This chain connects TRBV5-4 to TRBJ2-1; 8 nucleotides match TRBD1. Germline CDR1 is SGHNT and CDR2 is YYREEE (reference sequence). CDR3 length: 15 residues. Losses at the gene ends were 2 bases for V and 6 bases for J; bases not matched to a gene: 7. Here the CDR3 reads CASSFDLQGANEQFF. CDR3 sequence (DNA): TGTGCCAGCAGCTTTGACTTGCAGGGGGCCAATGAGCAGTTCTTC.

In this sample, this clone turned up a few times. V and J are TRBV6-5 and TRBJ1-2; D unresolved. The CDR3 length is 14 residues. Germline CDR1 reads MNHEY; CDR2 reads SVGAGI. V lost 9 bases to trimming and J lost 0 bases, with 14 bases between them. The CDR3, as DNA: TGTGCCAGTCACACTCACAGTGCTAACTATGGCTACACCTTC. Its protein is CASHTHSANYGYTF.

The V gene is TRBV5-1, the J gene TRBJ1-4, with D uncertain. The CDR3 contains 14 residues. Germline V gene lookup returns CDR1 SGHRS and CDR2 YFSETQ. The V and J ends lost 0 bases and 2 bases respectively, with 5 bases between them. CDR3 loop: CASSLDMTNEKLFF. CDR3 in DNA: TGCGCCAGCAGCTTGGACATGACTAATGAAAAACTGTTTTTT. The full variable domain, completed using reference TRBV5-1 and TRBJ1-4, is KAGVTQTPRYLIKTRGQQVTLSCSPISGHRSVSWYQQTPGQGLQFLFEYFSETQRNKGNFPGRFSGRQFSNSRSEMNVSTLELGDSALYLCASSLDMTNEKLFFGSGTQLSVL.

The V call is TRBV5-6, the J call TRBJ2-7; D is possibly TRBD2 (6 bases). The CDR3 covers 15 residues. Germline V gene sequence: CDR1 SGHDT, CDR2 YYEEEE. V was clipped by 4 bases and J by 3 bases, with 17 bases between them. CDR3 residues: CASSPIGGSLYEQYF. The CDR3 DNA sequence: TGTGCCAGCAGCCCGATCGGGGGTTCCCTCTACGAGCAGTACTTC.

The CDR3: CASSELLAGVYTQYF. The CDR3 DNA reads as TGTGCCAGCAGTGAACTCCTAGCGGGAGTCTATACGCAGTATTTT. This chain joins TRBV6-1 and TRBJ2-3; 10 nucleotides line up with TRBD2. V was pared by 2 bases and J by 7 bases, with 6 bases of the junction left unmatched. Germline V lookup: CDR1 MNHNS, CDR2 SASEGT. The CDR3 is 15 residues long.

The CDR3 protein is CASSACRVCSYNEQFF. DNA of the CDR3: TGTGCCAGCAGCGCCTGCCGGGTGTGCTCCTACAATGAGCAGTTCTTC. The chain couples TRBV11-1 to TRBJ2-1; unclear D gene. This CDR3 has 16 residues. V was cut by 5 bases and J by 0 bases, with 14 bases left in between. CDR1 is SGHAT, CDR2 FQDESV, per germline (reference sequence). Full variable domain (missing parts from reference TRBV11-1 and TRBJ2-1): EAEVAQSPRYKITEKSQAVAFWCDPISGHATLYWYRQILGQGPELLVQFQDESVVDDSQLPKDRFSAERLKGVDSTLKIQPAELGDSAMYLCASSACRVCSYNEQFFGPGTRLTVL.